The rows below give T cell receptor beta chains drawn from one sample of a study of cytomegalovirus exposure and HLA in healthy donors. Data came from immunoSEQ multiplex PCR; TCRdb stores just in-frame clones and leaves some out. The sample has about 190,000 clones, about 82% seen once. What was sequenced was PBMCs. These receptor sequences come from a male donor in good health and CMV-seronegative. The CDR3 runs from the conserved cysteine through the conserved F or W. Each record gives: V gene, D gene, clone size, J gene, CDR3 protein, CDR3 DNA. D genes are given only for firm matches. Only part of the rows carry a size: once, few, many, or a class if the clone is expanded.

TRBV5-1	-	-	TRBJ2-2	CASRSRQDPTGELFF	TGCGCCAGCAGGTCGCGACAGGACCCCACCGGGGAGCTGTTTTTT
TRBV28	-	-	TRBJ1-6	CASSSGNSPLHF	TGTGCCAGCAGTTCCGGGAATTCACCCCTCCACTTT
TRBV19	-	-	TRBJ2-7	CASSMGGYEQYF	TGTGCCAGTAGTATGGGGGGATACGAGCAGTACTTC
TRBV27	-	-	TRBJ2-3	CASSSAGRGDTDTQYF	TGTGCCAGCAGTTCCGCGGGGCGAGGGGACACAGATACGCAGTATTTT
TRBV7-9	TRBD1	few	TRBJ1-2	CASTPGQASYGYTF	TGTGCCAGCACCCCGGGACAGGCTTCTTATGGCTACACCTTC
TRBV6-1	TRBD2	-	TRBJ2-1	CAARGGANSYNEQFF	TGTGCCGCTCGGGGGGGGGCCAACTCCTACAATGAGCAGTTCTTC
TRBV11-2	TRBD1	-	TRBJ2-7	CASSPRTGNYEQYF	TGTGCCAGCAGCCCTCGGACAGGGAACTACGAGCAGTACTTC
TRBV30	-	-	TRBJ1-4	CASDGLGATNEKLFF	TGTGCCTCTGACGGGTTGGGAGCAACTAATGAAAAACTGTTTTTT
TRBV5-4	TRBD2	-	TRBJ2-7	CASSFGLAALPYEQYF	TGTGCCAGCAGCTTCGGACTAGCGGCGCTTCCCTACGAGCAGTACTTC
TRBV6-1	-	-	TRBJ2-1	CASSGFFDSTYNEQFF	TGTGCCAGCAGTGGGTTCTTCGACAGTACCTACAATGAGCAGTTCTTC
TRBV28	-	few	TRBJ2-7	CASSKTSFEGGEQYF	TGTGCCAGCAGTAAGACTAGCTTCGAAGGGGGCGAGCAGTACTTC
TRBV7-2	-	-	TRBJ2-7	CASSSPGLSDEQYF	TGTGCCAGCAGCTCTCCGGGTCTTAGTGACGAGCAGTACTTC
TRBV4-3	-	few	TRBJ1-3	CASSQDSNSGNTIYF	TGCGCCAGCAGCCAAGATTCCAACTCTGGAAACACCATATATTTT
TRBV19	TRBD1	-	TRBJ1-2	CASSILAQGLGYGYTF	TGTGCCAGTAGTATATTGGCACAGGGGCTTGGCTATGGCTACACCTTC
TRBV27	-	-	TRBJ2-2	CASSLVRYTGELFF	TGTGCCAGCAGTTTAGTACGGTACACCGGGGAGCTGTTTTTT
TRBV9	TRBD1	once	TRBJ2-5	CASSVQGSETQYF	TGTGCCAGCAGTGTACAGGGGTCGGAGACCCAGTACTTC
TRBV7-2	-	-	TRBJ2-5	CASSPFGGINKGVKTQYF	TGTGCCAGCAGCCCCTTCGGCGGAATCAATAAGGGGGTAAAGACCCAGTACTTC
TRBV5-6	-	-	TRBJ1-2	CASSTTGFYGYTF	TGTGCCAGCAGCACAACAGGGTTCTATGGCTACACCTTC
TRBV5-4	-	-	TRBJ1-3	CASSWGGPGNTIYF	TGTGCCAGCAGCTGGGGGGGGCCTGGAAACACCATATATTTT
TRBV7-9	TRBD1	once	TRBJ2-7	CASGSGTVPIEQYF	TGTGCCAGCGGATCCGGGACAGTACCCATTGAGCAGTACTTC
TRBV5-4	TRBD2	-	TRBJ2-2	CASSVPGAGGHTGELFF	TGTGCCAGCAGCGTGCCGGGAGCGGGGGGCCACACCGGGGAGCTGTTTTTT
TRBV7-9	-	-	TRBJ2-5	CASSLVTGHQETQYF	TGTGCCAGCAGCTTAGTAACAGGGCACCAAGAGACCCAGTACTTC
TRBV28	-	-	TRBJ2-7	CASSNTLRLAYEQYF	TGTGCCAGCAGCAATACCCTTCGCTTAGCCTACGAGCAGTACTTC
TRBV27	TRBD2	-	TRBJ2-7	CASSLSATAGVYEQYF	TGTGCCAGCAGTTTATCTGCGACCGCGGGGGTCTACGAGCAGTACTTC
TRBV7-2	-	-	TRBJ2-5	CASSLGQRVETQYF	TGTGCCAGCAGCTTGGGACAGCGGGTAGAGACCCAGTACTTC
TRBV30	-	-	TRBJ1-3	CAWSVLRTVGNTIYF	TGTGCCTGGAGTGTACTGCGGACAGTTGGAAACACCATATATTTT
TRBV5-1	TRBD1	-	TRBJ2-7	CASSGGQGGYEQYF	TGCGCCAGCAGCGGGGGACAGGGGGGATACGAGCAGTACTTC
TRBV5-5	-	-	TRBJ2-5	CASSKGQLQETQYF	TGTGCCAGCAGCAAAGGACAGTTACAAGAGACCCAGTACTTC